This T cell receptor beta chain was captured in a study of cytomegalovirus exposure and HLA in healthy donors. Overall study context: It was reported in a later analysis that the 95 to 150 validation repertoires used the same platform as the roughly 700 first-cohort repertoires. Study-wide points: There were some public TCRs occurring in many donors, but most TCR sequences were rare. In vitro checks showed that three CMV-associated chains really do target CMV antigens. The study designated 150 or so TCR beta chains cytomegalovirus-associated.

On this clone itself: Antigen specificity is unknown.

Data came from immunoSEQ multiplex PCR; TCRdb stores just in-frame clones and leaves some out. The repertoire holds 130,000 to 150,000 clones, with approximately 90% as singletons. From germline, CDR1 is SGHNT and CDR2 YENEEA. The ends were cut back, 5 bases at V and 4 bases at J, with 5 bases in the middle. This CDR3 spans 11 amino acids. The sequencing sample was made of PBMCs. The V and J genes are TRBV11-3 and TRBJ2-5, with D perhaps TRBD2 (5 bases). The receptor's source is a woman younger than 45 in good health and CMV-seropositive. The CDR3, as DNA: TGTGCCAGCAGCCGGGGAGAGACCCAGTACTTC. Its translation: CASSRGETQYF.